The sequence of this T cell receptor beta chain was determined in a study of CD8+ T cells in alopecia areata. RNA was extracted and reverse transcribed into cDNA as the sequencing template. Only in-frame clones appear in the TCRdb table, and some are missing; sequencing was by immunoSEQ multiplex PCR. The sample records about 120,000 clones, 49% being singletons. Germline lookup yields CDR1 SEHNR and CDR2 FQNEAQ (reference sequence). Trimming left V 3 bases short and J 7 bases short, with 21 bases between. The CDR3 covers 16 residues. The clonotype was recovered from a human donor with alopecia areata. The chain carries TRBV7-9 and TRBJ1-2; D is unresolved. The source material was CD8+ T cells sorted from blood, sampled at week 0. The DNA for the CDR3 is TGTGCCAGCAGCTTTAGTATGGCAGAGTTTATGTCTGGCTACACCTTC. Translating it yields CASSFSMAEFMSGYTF. Combining the CDR3 with reference TRBV7-9 and TRBJ1-2 gives the whole variable domain DTGVSQNPRHKITKRGQNVTFRCDPISEHNRLYWYRQTLGQGPEFLTYFQNEAQLEKSRLLSDRFSAERPKGSFSTLEIQRTEQGDSAMYLCASSFSMAEFMSGYTFGSGTRLTVV.